These T cell receptor beta chains were read from a single sample in a study of tumor-infiltrating lymphocytes in primary liver carcinoma. TCRdb used MiXCR to reprocess the multiplex PCR reads, holding one entry per CDR3 protein. The sample records 330,000 or so distinct CDR3 sequences, about two thirds being singletons. Material for sequencing was peripheral blood. The receptors stem from a man aged 40-50 years with primary liver carcinoma and hepatitis B virus infection. Each CDR3 is given with its conserved first and last residue. Fields, in order: V gene, CDR3 length, J gene, clone size, D gene, CDR3 protein, CDR3 DNA. D genes are given only for firm matches. The listing skips clone size in some rows; elsewhere it reads once, few, many or a size class.

TRBV11-2	15	TRBJ2-7	NA	NA	CASSLRPGAFYEQCF	TGTGCCAGCAGCCTTCGACCAGGAGCTTTCTACGAGCAGTGCTTC
TRBV6-2/TRBV6-3	13	TRBJ1-2	many	NA	CASSYFRLNGYTF	TGTGCCAGCAGTTACTTTCGCTTAAATGGCTACACCTTC
TRBV11-1	16	TRBJ2-3	NA	NA	CASSLESAEPTDTQYF	TGTGCCAGCAGCTTAGAGAGTGCGGAGCCCACAGATACGCAGTATTTT
TRBV12-3/TRBV12-4	13	TRBJ2-7	NA	NA	CASSFAFSYEQCF	TGTGCCAGCAGTTTTGCCTTTTCCTACGAGCAGTGCTTC
TRBV5-1	13	TRBJ2-7	NA	NA	CASSLRIGREQYF	TGCGCCAGCAGCTTGAGGATAGGGCGGGAGCAGTACTTC
TRBV11-2	16	TRBJ2-3	once	TRBD2	CAISQGLAEDTDTQYF	TGTGCCATCAGCCAGGGACTAGCGGAAGACACAGATACGCAATATTTT
TRBV24-1	13	TRBJ2-7	once	NA	CATSALPGTGQYF	TGTGCCACCAGTGCCCTACCGGGGACCGGGCAGTACTTC
TRBV6-5	15	TRBJ2-2	NA	TRBD1	CASSYGTGGTGELFF	TGTGCCAGCAGCTACGGAACAGGGGGCACCGGGGAGCTGTTTTTT
TRBV5-1	17	TRBJ2-2	few	TRBD2	CASSFSGLAGGSGELFF	TGCGCCAGCAGCTTCTCGGGACTAGCGGGAGGATCCGGGGAGCTGTTTTTT
TRBV4-3	15	TRBJ2-7	many	NA	CASSQGHTGPYEQYF	TGCGCCAGCAGCCAAGGGCACACGGGGCCCTACGAGCAGTACTTC
TRBV11-2	15	TRBJ2-5	NA	NA	CASSRGQGSQETQYF	TGTGCCAGTAGCCGGGGGCAGGGGTCCCAAGAGACCCAGTACTTC
TRBV5-1	14	TRBJ2-5	NA	NA	CASSRLQRGETQYF	TGCGCCAGCAGCCGACTACAACGAGGGGAGACCCAGTACTTC
TRBV5-4	15	TRBJ2-1	NA	TRBD1	CASSLNTQGWDEQFF	TGTGCCAGCAGCCTCAATACACAGGGGTGGGATGAGCAGTTCTTC
TRBV4-2	15	TRBJ2-7	NA	NA	CASSQEGQNAGEQYF	TGTGCCAGCAGCCAAGAGGGGCAGAATGCGGGGGAGCAGTACTTC
TRBV6-1	12	TRBJ1-5	NA	NA	CANCVSQQPQHF	TGTGCCAACTGTGTCAGCCAACAGCCCCAGCATTTT
TRBV4-3	16	TRBJ2-5	NA	TRBD1	CASSQGVAGGGVTQYF	TGCGCCAGCAGCCAAGGGGTAGCAGGGGGCGGGGTGACCCAGTACTTC
TRBV11-2	12	TRBJ2-7	once	NA	CASGSVSYERYF	TGTGCCAGCGGCTCCGTCTCCTACGAGCGGTACTTC
TRBV29-1	13	TRBJ1-2	NA	NA	CSIDKRGMTGHTF	TGCAGCATTGACAAGAGGGGGATGACTGGCCACACCTTC
TRBV6-2/TRBV6-3	13	TRBJ2-7	NA	NA	CASTRRGVYEQYF	TGTGCCAGCACCCGCAGGGGCGTTTACGAGCAGTACTTC
TRBV6-5	15	TRBJ2-7	many	TRBD1	CASSYGQGGDYEQYF	TGTGCCAGCAGTTACGGACAGGGGGGCGACTATGAGCAGTACTTC
TRBV28	14	TRBJ1-3	few	NA	CASFAPSAGNTIYF	TGTGCCAGCTTTGCTCCCTCAGCTGGAAACACCATATATTTT
TRBV5-6	17	TRBJ2-7	NA	NA	CASSTLGRVGLSPKQYF	TGTGCCAGCAGCACCTTGGGCAGGGTTGGGTTAAGCCCCAAGCAGTACTTC
TRBV6-7	15	TRBJ1-2	once	NA	CASSRSRGANYGYTF	TGTGCCAGCAGTCGAAGCCGTGGAGCTAACTATGGCTACACCTTC
TRBV5-6	14	TRBJ1-3	NA	NA	CASSLRVAGNTIYF	TGTGCCAGCAGCTTGAGGGTCGCTGGAAACACCATATATTTT
TRBV7-9	13	TRBJ1-4	NA	NA	CASSFRSVEKLFF	TGTGCCAGCAGCTTTCGGTCTGTCGAAAAACTGTTTTTT
TRBV6-6	15	TRBJ2-5	NA	TRBD2	CTSSDLAGGQETQYF	TGTACCAGCAGCGATCTAGCGGGAGGGCAAGAGACCCAGTACTTC
TRBV5-1	14	TRBJ2-2	NA	NA	CASSPTGAPHLPFF	TGCGCCAGCAGCCCCACGGGGGCGCCTCATTTGCCGTTTTTT
TRBV28	15	TRBJ2-6	NA	NA	CASREGFSGANILTF	TGTGCCAGCAGGGAGGGGTTCTCTGGGGCCAACATCCTGACTTTC
TRBV6-1	14	TRBJ1-6	NA	TRBD1	CASSATGRDPPIHF	TGTGCCAGCAGTGCGACAGGGCGGGATCCACCCATCCACTTT
TRBV10-3	15	TRBJ2-1	many	TRBD2	CAISGPGTSGNHQFF	TGTGCCATCAGTGGTCCCGGGACTAGCGGGAATCATCAGTTCTTC
TRBV11-2	16	TRBJ2-3	NA	TRBD2	CARSAALAGSTDTQYF	TGTGCCAGAAGCGCAGCACTAGCGGGGTCCACAGATACGCAGTATTTT
TRBV6-2/TRBV6-3	13	TRBJ2-2	many	NA	CASSYRRDGELFF	TGTGCCAGCAGTTACCGGCGGGACGGGGAGCTGTTTTTT
TRBV28	13	TRBJ2-5	NA	NA	CGSSTTDQETQYF	TGTGGCAGCAGTACGACAGACCAAGAGACCCAGTACTTC
TRBV28	11	TRBJ2-3	NA	NA	CASNKADTQYF	TGTGCCAGCAACAAGGCAGATACGCAGTATTTT
TRBV6-5	14	TRBJ2-7	many	TRBD1	CASSGAGGSYEQYF	TGTGCCAGCTCAGGGGCAGGGGGTTCCTACGAGCAGTACTTC
TRBV5-6	13	TRBJ1-6	NA	NA	CASSSYRESPLHF	TGTGCCAGCAGCTCATACAGGGAGTCACCCCTCCACTTT
TRBV29-1	13	TRBJ2-2	NA	NA	CSVGGAGTEALFF	TGCAGCGTCGGAGGCGCGGGAACCGAGGCGCTGTTTTTT
TRBV7-8	15	TRBJ2-3	few	NA	CASSYYRVGADTQYF	TGTGCCAGCAGTTATTACCGAGTTGGGGCAGATACGCAGTATTTT
TRBV11-2	16	TRBJ2-5	NA	NA	CARSLSDKGNQETQYF	TGTGCCAGAAGCTTGAGTGACAAGGGGAACCAAGAGACCCAGTACTTC
TRBV5-1	14	TRBJ1-2	few	NA	CASSAGHLNYGYTF	TGCGCCAGCAGCGCGGGACACCTCAACTATGGCTACACCTTC
TRBV5-4	13	TRBJ2-5	few	NA	CASSSGGRETQYF	TGTGCCAGCAGCTCTGGGGGTAGGGAGACCCAGTACTTC
TRBV6-2/TRBV6-3	16	TRBJ1-3	once	NA	CASSYSAALSGNTIYF	TGTGCCAGCAGTTACTCGGCGGCGCTCTCTGGAAACACCATATATTTT
TRBV6-5	15	TRBJ1-6	NA	NA	CASTCTPVYNSPLHF	TGTGCCAGCACATGCACCCCAGTGTATAATTCACCCCTCCACTTT
TRBV12-3/TRBV12-4	12	TRBJ1-2	NA	NA	CASRLPPHGYTF	TGTGCCAGCAGGCTACCCCCCCATGGCTACACATTC
TRBV11-2	11	TRBJ1-5	NA	NA	CASNLELEQHF	TGTGCCAGCAACTTGGAATTGGAGCAGCATTTT
TRBV12-3/TRBV12-4	14	TRBJ1-5	NA	NA	CVSSLTSGNQPQHF	TGTGTCAGCAGTTTAACTTCCGGGAATCAGCCCCAGCATTTT
TRBV5-1	15	TRBJ2-3	many	NA	CASSLGYGTTDTQYF	TGCGCCAGCAGCTTAGGCTACGGGACCACAGATACGCAGTATTTT
TRBV5-1	16	TRBJ2-1	many	TRBD1	CASSLASGTGVNEQFF	TGCGCCAGCAGCTTGGCCTCAGGGACAGGGGTGAATGAGCAGTTCTTC
TRBV5-1	15	TRBJ2-7	NA	TRBD1	CTSRRGQGVAYEQYF	TGCACCAGCAGACGGGGACAGGGGGTTGCCTACGAGCAGTACTTC